The rows below give T cell receptor beta chains drawn from one sample of a study of T cell repertoires in cytomegalovirus infection. MiXCR, applied by TCRdb to the reads, yields one record per CDR3 protein. The sample yields some 390,000 distinct CDR3 sequences, less than 20% seen once. The sequenced material came from PBMCs. The receptors originated from a human donor in good health (CMV status not recorded). Some clones in this sample may be carry-over from other donors' samples. The CDR3 runs from the conserved cysteine through the conserved F or W. A D gene is named only where the DNA matches it firmly. Size is stated for part of the rows, as once, few or many counts, or as a class when the clone is expanded.

>TRBV15|few|TRBJ2-2|TRBD1
CATSNTWDRIGELFF
TGTGCCACCAGCAACACCTGGGACAGGATCGGGGAGCTGTTTTTT
>TRBV2|-|TRBJ1-1|-
CASPDSRGTEAFF
TGTGCCAGTCCCGACAGTCGCGGCACTGAAGCTTTCTTT
>TRBV7-9|many|TRBJ2-3|-
CASVMGEGSDTQYF
TGTGCCAGCGTCATGGGAGAAGGATCGGATACGCAGTATTTT
>TRBV12-3/TRBV12-4|-|TRBJ2-3|TRBD2
CASSYGAGVAQYF
TGTGCCAGCAGTTATGGAGCGGGAGTTGCGCAGTATTTT
>TRBV7-2|many|TRBJ2-6|-
CASSPVGSSGANVLTF
TGTGCCAGCAGCCCCGTGGGGAGCTCTGGGGCCAACGTCCTGACTTTC
>TRBV12-3/TRBV12-4|many|TRBJ1-1|-
CASSLWMNTEAFF
TGTGCCAGCAGTTTGTGGATGAACACTGAAGCTTTCTTT
>TRBV20-1|many|TRBJ2-3|-
CSAAGSGSSTDTQYF
TGCAGTGCTGCAGGATCGGGTAGTAGCACAGATACGCAGTATTTT
>TRBV11-1|-|TRBJ2-1|TRBD2
CASSGRLAGGAYNEQFF
TGTGCCAGCAGCGGACGACTAGCGGGGGGGGCTTACAATGAGCAGTTCTTC
>TRBV28|many|TRBJ1-5|-
CASSLTPTRNQPQHF
TGTGCCAGCAGTTTGACCCCTACTCGTAATCAGCCCCAGCATTTT
>TRBV7-2|many|TRBJ1-2|-
CASSGVNYGYTF
TGTGCCAGCTCGGGGGTTAACTATGGCTACACCTTC
>TRBV7-2|many|TRBJ2-1|TRBD2
CASSFALRGDGEQFF
TGTGCCAGCAGCTTTGCTCTCCGGGGGGACGGGGAGCAGTTCTTC
>TRBV19|many|TRBJ1-5|-
CASSIEVATYQPQHF
TGTGCCAGTAGTATAGAGGTGGCAACTTATCAGCCCCAGCATTTT
>TRBV11-2|-|TRBJ1-1|-
CASSLAVRGNTEAFF
TGTGCCAGCAGCTTAGCGGTAAGGGGTAACACTGAAGCTTTCTTT
>TRBV7-9|many|TRBJ1-1|-
CASTFAGNEAFF
TGTGCCAGCACCTTCGCGGGTAATGAAGCTTTCTTT
>TRBV3-1|-|TRBJ1-1|-
CASSQVMNTEAFF
TGTGCCAGCAGCCAAGTGATGAACACTGAAGCTTTCTTT
>TRBV7-2|many|TRBJ2-1|TRBD2
CACAAGGYNEQFF
TGTGCCTGCGCAGCGGGGGGGTACAATGAGCAGTTCTTC
>TRBV7-2|many|TRBJ1-2|-
CASSPDRQKLNYGYTF
TGTGCCAGCAGCCCGGACAGACAAAAACTTAACTATGGCTACACCTTC
>TRBV3-1|-|TRBJ2-1|-
CASSQGRGTDTYNEQFF
TGTGCCAGCAGCCAAGGTCGGGGGACCGACACGTACAATGAGCAGTTCTTC
>TRBV7-2|many|TRBJ2-7|TRBD2
CASSLPRLAGLNEQYF
TGTGCCAGCAGCTTACCCCGTCTAGCGGGGTTGAACGAGCAGTACTTC
>TRBV7-2|-|TRBJ2-3|TRBD2
CASSPTWGGTLADTQYF
TGTGCCAGCAGCCCGACTTGGGGGGGGACCCTCGCAGATACTCAGTATTTT
>TRBV5-4|few|TRBJ2-1|-
CASSVPTANNEQFF
TGTGCCAGCAGCGTTCCGACAGCTAACAATGAGCAGTTCTTC
>TRBV24-1|many|TRBJ1-1|-
CATSDLENTEAFF
TGTGCCACCAGTGATTTAGAGAACACTGAAGCTTTCTTT
>TRBV3-1|-|TRBJ2-3|-
CASSQDSADTFLDTQYF
TGTGCCAGCAGCCAAGATAGTGCGGATACCTTTTTAGATACGCAGTATTTT
>TRBV7-2|many|TRBJ1-3|-
CASSPSGGANTIYF
TGTGCCAGCAGCCCGTCGGGAGGGGCTAACACCATATATTTT
>TRBV5-1|-|TRBJ2-2|TRBD1
CASSLEIRQEWDRVNTGELFF
TGCGCCAGCAGCTTGGAAATCCGCCAAGAATGGGACAGGGTCAACACCGGGGAGCTGTTTTTT
>TRBV7-2|many|TRBJ1-6|-
CASSSETGLTPLHF
TGTGCCAGCAGCTCCGAGACAGGTTTGACACCCCTCCACTTT
>TRBV30|few|TRBJ2-1|TRBD2
CACTAGPYNEQFF
TGTGCCTGTACAGCGGGACCCTACAATGAGCAGTTCTTC
>TRBV4-2|-|TRBJ1-1|-
CASSQGQANTEAFF
TGTGCCAGCAGCCAGGGTCAGGCGAACACTGAAGCTTTCTTT
>TRBV6-5|-|TRBJ2-1|TRBD2
CASSPSADGGGEQFF
TGTGCCAGCAGTCCTTCGGCAGACGGGGGGGGTGAGCAGTTCTTC
>TRBV7-2|many|TRBJ2-2|TRBD1
CASSQHRGRKTGELFF
TGTGCCAGCAGCCAACACAGGGGGCGCAAGACCGGGGAGCTGTTTTTT
>TRBV10-3|-|TRBJ2-5|-
CAISEGGGGAETQYF
TGTGCCATCAGTGAAGGGGGCGGAGGGGCAGAGACCCAGTACTTC
>TRBV7-9|few|TRBJ1-2|-
CASSLETDNYGYTF
TGTGCCAGCAGCTTAGAAACGGATAACTATGGCTACACCTTC
>TRBV7-2|many|TRBJ2-3|-
CASSLPDRDSRNTQYF
TGTGCCAGCAGCTTACCCGACCGGGACTCCAGAAATACGCAGTATTTT
>TRBV12-3/TRBV12-4|many|TRBJ1-1|-
CASSHRVGRMNTEAFF
TGTGCCAGCAGCCACAGGGTTGGAAGAATGAACACTGAAGCTTTCTTT
>TRBV6-5|few|TRBJ2-7|-
CASSYSQGAYEQYF
TGTGCCAGCAGTTACTCGCAGGGAGCCTACGAGCAGTACTTC
>TRBV5-1|-|TRBJ2-7|TRBD2
CASSLDSLAGGSSYEQYF
TGCGCCAGCAGCTTGGATAGTCTAGCGGGGGGCAGCTCCTACGAGCAGTACTTC
>TRBV20-1|-|TRBJ2-1|TRBD2
CSAPSGGWDNEQFF
TGCAGTGCACCGAGCGGGGGTTGGGACAATGAGCAGTTCTTC
>TRBV19|few|TRBJ1-2|-
CASTDDGQRLNYGYTF
TGTGCCAGTACCGATGATGGACAGAGACTTAACTATGGCTACACCTTC
>TRBV7-2|many|TRBJ2-3|TRBD2
CASSSRLAGGTTDTQYF
TGTGCCAGCAGTTCTAGACTAGCGGGAGGAACCACAGATACGCAGTATTTT
>TRBV7-2|many|TRBJ2-7|-
CASSYNSEQYF
TGTGCCAGCAGCTATAATAGTGAGCAGTACTTC
>TRBV7-2|many|TRBJ2-1|-
CASSLIRWGLSSYNEQFF
TGTGCCAGCAGCTTAATTAGGTGGGGCCTAAGCTCCTACAATGAGCAGTTCTTC
>TRBV6-2/TRBV6-3|-|TRBJ2-3|-
CASSQRPHGHTDTQYF
TGTGCCAGCAGCCAACGCCCCCACGGACACACAGATACGCAGTATTTT
>TRBV7-2|-|TRBJ2-7|-
CASSLAGRVSYEQYF
TGTGCCAGCAGCTTAGCGGGAAGGGTTAGCTACGAGCAGTACTTC
>TRBV6-1|many|TRBJ2-5|-
CASSELLGTETQYF
TGTGCCAGCAGTGAATTACTGGGCACAGAGACCCAGTACTTC
>TRBV19|few|TRBJ1-1|TRBD1
CASSIDRARGNTEAFF
TGTGCCAGTAGTATCGACAGGGCGCGCGGGAACACTGAAGCTTTCTTT
>TRBV2|once|TRBJ2-7|-
CASRGRIGAFWYF
TGTGCCAGCAGGGGTCGTATAGGGGCGTTTTGGTACTTC
>TRBV7-8|many|TRBJ1-6|-
CASSLARSPLHF
TGTGCCAGCAGCTTGGCTCGGTCACCCCTCCACTTT
>TRBV10-3|few|TRBJ2-3|TRBD2
CAISDAGGLTDTQYF
TGTGCCATCAGTGACGCGGGAGGGCTCACAGATACGCAGTATTTT
>TRBV6-2/TRBV6-3|many|TRBJ2-3|TRBD2
CASSYSRTSGTDTQYF
TGTGCCAGCAGTTACTCGCGGACTAGCGGCACAGATACGCAGTATTTT
>TRBV12-3/TRBV12-4|-|TRBJ1-1|TRBD1
CASSTRGQGPPEAFF
TGTGCCAGCAGCACCCGGGGACAGGGCCCTCCTGAAGCTTTCTTT
>TRBV12-3/TRBV12-4|-|TRBJ2-5|TRBD2
CASRTRGGGTSAVRREFETQYF
TGTGCCAGCAGAACTCGTGGGGGGGGGACTAGCGCCGTTAGAAGGGAGTTCGAGACCCAGTACTTC